This T cell receptor beta chain came from a study of blood T cell repertoires in COVID-19. CDR3 length equals 12 residues. V dropped 8 bases and J dropped 2; count of bases not matched to a gene: 0. Looked up from germline, CDR1 is MDHEN and CDR2 is SYDVKM. Original processing methods: Reference gene primers were amplified, and this amplification served to estimate nucleated cell counts. Measured with immunoSEQ multiplex PCR; TCRdb has only the in-frame clones, and not every one. V, J and clone size were drawn from that table, and D and trimming were deduced from the DNA. The sample includes over 150,000 clones, 87% of them seen just once.

The specimen was peripheral blood. The TCR comes from an older woman who had recovered from COVID-19. The rearrangement uses TRBV28 and TRBJ2-1, with 7 bases fitting TRBD2. The CDR3: CASGGAYNEQFF. CDR3 DNA sequence: TGTGCCAGCGGGGGGGCCTACAATGAGCAGTTCTTC.